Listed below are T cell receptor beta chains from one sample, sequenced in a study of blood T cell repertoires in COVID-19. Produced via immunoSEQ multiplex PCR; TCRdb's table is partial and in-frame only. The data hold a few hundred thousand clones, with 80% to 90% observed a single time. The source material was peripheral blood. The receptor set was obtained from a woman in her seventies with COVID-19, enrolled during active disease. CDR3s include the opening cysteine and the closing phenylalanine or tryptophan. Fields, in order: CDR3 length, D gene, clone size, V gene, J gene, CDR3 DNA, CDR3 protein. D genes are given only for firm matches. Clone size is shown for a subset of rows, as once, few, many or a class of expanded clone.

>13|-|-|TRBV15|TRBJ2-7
TGTGCCACCAGCAGAGACAGGGTTTACGAGCAGTACTTC
CATSRDRVYEQYF
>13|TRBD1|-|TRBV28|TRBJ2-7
TGTGCCAGCAAGACAGGGACCCCCTACGAGCAGTACTTC
CASKTGTPYEQYF
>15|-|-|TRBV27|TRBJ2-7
TGTGCCAGCAGTGCTCGGGGTTTGGGTTCCTACGAGCAGTACTTC
CASSARGLGSYEQYF
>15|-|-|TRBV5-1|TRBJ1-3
TGCGCCAGCAGCCCCCTCTTGGGGGGAGGACACACCATATATTTT
CASSPLLGGGHTIYF
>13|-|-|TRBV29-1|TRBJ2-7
TGCAGCGTCAAGGGACTCCCTGACTACGAGCAGTACTTC
CSVKGLPDYEQYF
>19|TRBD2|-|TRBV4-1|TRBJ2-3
TGCGCCAGCAGCCACGACCCGGGACTAGAGGACTTGGGGGGAGATACGCAGTATTTT
CASSHDPGLEDLGGDTQYF
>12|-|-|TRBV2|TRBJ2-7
TGTGCCAGCAGTGAACTCGCCTACGAGCAGTACTTC
CASSELAYEQYF
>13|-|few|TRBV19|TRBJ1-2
TGTGCCAGTAATCTGGTAGACGGGTATGGCTACACCTTC
CASNLVDGYGYTF
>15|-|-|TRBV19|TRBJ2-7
TGTGCCAGTAGTATCCCTGGCGGGGATACTGGCGAGCAGTACTTC
CASSIPGGDTGEQYF
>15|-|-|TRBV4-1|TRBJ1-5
TGCGCCAGCAGCCAAGATGGGAGACAATTCCAGCCCCAGCATTTT
CASSQDGRQFQPQHF
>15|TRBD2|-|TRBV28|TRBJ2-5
TGTGCCAGCAGGGATGGACTAGCGGGAAAAGAGACCCAGTACTTC
CASRDGLAGKETQYF
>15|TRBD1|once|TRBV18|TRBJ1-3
TGTGCCAGCTCAGAGAGTCGACAGGGCGGAAACACCATATATTTT
CASSESRQGGNTIYF
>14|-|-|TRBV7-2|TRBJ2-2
TGTGCCAGCAGCTCGGGACACCGCGGCGGGGAGCTGTTTTTT
CASSSGHRGGELFF
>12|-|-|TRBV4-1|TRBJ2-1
TGCGCCAGCAGCCCTCTAGCAGGTGAGCAGTTCTTC
CASSPLAGEQFF
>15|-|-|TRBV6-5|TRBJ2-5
TGTGCCAGCAGTAAACGACAGACCCTTCAGGAGACCCAGTACTTC
CASSKRQTLQETQYF
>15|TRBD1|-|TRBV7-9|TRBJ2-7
TGTGCCAGCAGCCTGACAGGGGGAACGGACTACGAGCAGTACTTC
CASSLTGGTDYEQYF
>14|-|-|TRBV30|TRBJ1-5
TGTGCCTGGAGTTTTGCGGCAGGGGATCAGCCCCAGCATTTT
CAWSFAAGDQPQHF
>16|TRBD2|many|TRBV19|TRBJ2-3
TGTGCCAGTAGTAAGAAGCGGGAGGGCCGTACAGATACGCAGTATTTT
CASSKKREGRTDTQYF
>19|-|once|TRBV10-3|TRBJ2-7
TGTCCCATCCGTGGTACGGGGGCGGGCGGGCCACGGGGGGCCTACGAGCAGTACTTC
CPIRGTGAGGPRGAYEQYF
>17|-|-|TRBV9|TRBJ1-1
TGTGCCAGCAGCGTAGATAGCGGGACGATTATGAGCACTGAAGCTTTCTTT
CASSVDSGTIMSTEAFF
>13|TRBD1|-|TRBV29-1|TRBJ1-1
TGCAGCGTTTCAGGACAGGTGAACACTGAAGCTTTCTTT
CSVSGQVNTEAFF
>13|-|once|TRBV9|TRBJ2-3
TGTGCCAGCAGCTCCGGGAGCACAGATACGCAGTATTTT
CASSSGSTDTQYF
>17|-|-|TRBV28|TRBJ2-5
TGTGCCAGCAGTTTATGGCGCCAACAGTTTACCCAAGAGACCCAGTACTTC
CASSLWRQQFTQETQYF
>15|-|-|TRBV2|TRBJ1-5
TGTGCCAGCAGTATAAGCGGGGGGGGTGGTCAGCCCCAGCATTTT
CASSISGGGGQPQHF
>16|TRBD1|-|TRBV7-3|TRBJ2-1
TGTGCCAGCAGCTTCAGCGGGACAGGGTTTACGAATGAGCAGTTCTTC
CASSFSGTGFTNEQFF
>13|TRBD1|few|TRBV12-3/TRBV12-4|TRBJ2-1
TGTGCCAGCAGCTCAGACAGGGTCAATGAGCAGTTCTTC
CASSSDRVNEQFF
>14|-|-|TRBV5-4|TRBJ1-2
TGTGCCAGCAGCTTGGAACTCTATACGGGAGGCTACACCTTC
CASSLELYTGGYTF